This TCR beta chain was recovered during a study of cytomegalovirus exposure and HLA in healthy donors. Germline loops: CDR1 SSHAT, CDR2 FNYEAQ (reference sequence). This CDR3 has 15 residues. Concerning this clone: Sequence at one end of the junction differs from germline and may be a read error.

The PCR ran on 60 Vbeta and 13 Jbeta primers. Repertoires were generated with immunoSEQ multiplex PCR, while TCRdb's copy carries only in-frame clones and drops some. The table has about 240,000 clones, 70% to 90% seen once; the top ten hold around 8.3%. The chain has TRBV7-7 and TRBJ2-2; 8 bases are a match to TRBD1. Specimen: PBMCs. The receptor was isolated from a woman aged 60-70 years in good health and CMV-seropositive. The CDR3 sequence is CASSQGAANTGELFF. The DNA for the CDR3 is TGTGCTAGCAGCCAGGGGGCCGCGAACACCGGGGAGCTGTTTTTT.